The present T cell receptor beta chain was sequenced within a study of Graves' ophthalmopathy and Graves' hyperthyroidism. This CDR3 contains 15 residues. Per the germline V gene, CDR1 is WSHSY and CDR2 is SAAADI. Losses at the gene ends were 4 bases for V and 7 bases for J; bases not matched to a gene: 10. Eligible hyperthyroidism cases comprised new diagnoses of under 2 months' duration in individuals aged 18 to 65. RNA transcripts were the source from which TCR beta CDR3 regions were amplified. The workflow started with a first-round RT-PCR run with HTBI primers and then moved on to a second-round multiplex PCR. TCRdb re-called the multiplex PCR reads with MiXCR, one entry per CDR3 protein. The sample holds about 1.2 million distinct CDR3 sequences, about two fifths seen once.

The source material was peripheral blood or thyroid tissue (not recorded which). This receptor was obtained from an adult man with Graves' hyperthyroidism. This chain joins TRBV10-2 and TRBJ2-7; 10 bases are a match to TRBD2. The CDR3 here is CASSAGLAARGEQYF. DNA of the CDR3: TGCGCCAGCAGTGCCGGACTAGCGGCAAGAGGGGAGCAGTACTTC.